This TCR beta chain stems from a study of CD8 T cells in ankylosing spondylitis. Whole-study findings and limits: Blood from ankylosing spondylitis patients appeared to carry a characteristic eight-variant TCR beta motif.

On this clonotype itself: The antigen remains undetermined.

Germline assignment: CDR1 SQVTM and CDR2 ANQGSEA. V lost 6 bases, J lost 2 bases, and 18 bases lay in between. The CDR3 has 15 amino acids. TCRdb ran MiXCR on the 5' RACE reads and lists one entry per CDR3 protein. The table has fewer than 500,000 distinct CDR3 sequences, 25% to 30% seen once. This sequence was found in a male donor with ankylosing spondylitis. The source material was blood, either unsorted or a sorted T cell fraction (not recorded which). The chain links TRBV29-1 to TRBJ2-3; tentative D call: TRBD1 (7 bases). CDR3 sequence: CSVGGTGDLTDTQYF. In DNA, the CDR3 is TGCAGCGTGGGGGGAACAGGGGACCTCACAGATACGCAGTATTTT.